This T cell receptor (beta chain) was identified in a study of CD8+CD57+ T cells in acquired aplastic anemia (dated by TCRdb to the late 2010s). Concerning the study at large: On average, sorted CD4+ and CD8+ cells yielded 3 to 4 ug of extracted DNA, with a range of roughly 0.17 to 30 ug. An average of around 10 million reads for CD4+ cells and 11.0 million reads for CD8+ cells was obtained from healthy donor samples.

The study deep-sequenced TCR repertoires of sorted CD4+ and CD8+ blood T cells from severe aplastic anemia patients and healthy subjects. Ficoll-Paque density gradient centrifugation was used to isolate peripheral blood mononuclear cells. CD4+ and CD8+ T cells were sorted by FACS or magnetic beads before DNA extraction. The paper as a whole reports these results and caveats: No significant difference in CD8+ Simpson's diversity was found between patients and healthy controls (P=0.060). Twenty-nine CD8+ CDR3 sequences were found to be shared between patients and controls, but these sequences appeared to be highly expressed in patients and within the immunodominant clones of the patients.

Taken from the germline V gene, the CDR1 and CDR2 loops are SQVTM and ANQGSEA. The CDR3 starts with the cysteine, ends with the phenylalanine, and has 11 residues. The only DNA kept is the CDR3, 33 bases in frame from the first base. The junction carries 9 bases between V and J, which are trimmed by 4 bases and 6 bases respectively. Profiling of TCR beta VDJ combinations and CDR3 sequences used genomic DNA as the template. An Illumina HiSeq 2000 was the platform used for TCR repertoire sequencing. Under the source paper's analysis protocol: Repertoire assessment relied on Simpson's diversity index, CDR3 size and DJ length profiles, and TRBV/TRBJ rearrangement plots. Whichever DNA sequence was most abundant in the deep sequencing data was defined as the immunodominant clone. CDR3 amino acid sequences were checked for sharing across subjects and were also compared against the VDJdb database and published repertoires. The public reads were reprocessed in TCRdb via fastp at Q25 and MiXCR, keeping in-frame beta chains. A single entry per CDR3 protein holds the most common genes and DNA from its merged rows. The V and J calls follow TCRdb's processing rather than the paper's. The sample has some 200,000 distinct CDR3 sequences on record, approximately 35% of them singletons. The leading ten clones occupy approximately 1.2% of the sample.

This clonotype was counted at least ten times. The clone's antigen remains unknown. Base qualities are not provided; no much larger clone lies one nucleotide away. The sequence was collected from a human donor in good health, serving as a control. What was sequenced was sorted CD4+, CD8+, or CD8+CD57+ T cells (not recorded which) from PBMCs. Recombination linked TRBV29-1 to TRBJ1-1; no D gene call is confident. The DNA sequence follows: TGCAGCGTTGCCGGCGCAGCTGAAGCTTTCTTT. It encodes CSVAGAAEAFF.